The clone carrying this TCR beta chain has only one observation. Its antigen is not known. This sample stems from a study of cytomegalovirus exposure and HLA in healthy donors. CDR3 length: 15 amino acids. Germline V lookup: CDR1 SGDLS, CDR2 YYNGEE. V was clipped by 5 bases and J by 4 bases; unmatched bases: 6. Points from the study as a whole: In a later analysis, common viral pathogens appeared linked to several of the most significant clusters. Sequencing depth across donors, presence/absence analyses assumed, was roughly uniform. Sequences of the TCR beta chain were said to predict the HLA-A and HLA-B alleles of most subjects accurately.

Vbeta (60) and Jbeta (13) primers were used in the PCR. Methods used by the authors: Later analysis identified around 85 million unique TCR beta chains, 10 million to 12 million shared. Assay used: immunoSEQ multiplex PCR; TCRdb lists only in-frame clones, some missing. V, J and clone size were drawn from that table, and D and trimming were deduced from the DNA. The sample shows fewer than 200,000 clones, around 69% of them seen only once. This chain joins TRBV9 and TRBJ2-6, with 7 bases fitting TRBD1. This TCR derives from a woman aged 25-40 years in good health and CMV-seronegative. The specimen sequenced was PBMCs. The CDR3 DNA follows: TGTGCCAGCAGTAAAAGGGGGCCGGGGGCCAACGTCCTGACTTTC. This codes for CASSKRGPGANVLTF.